This is a list of T cell receptor beta chains from one sample in a study of cytomegalovirus exposure and HLA in healthy donors. Here immunoSEQ multiplex PCR was the method, and the copy in TCRdb shows in-frame clones only, minus some. The top ten clones hold 9.6% of a sample with roughly 100,000 clones, more than 70% of them seen once. The sample was PBMCs. The origin of the receptors is a male donor in good health and CMV-seropositive. CDR3s include the opening cysteine and the closing phenylalanine or tryptophan. The order of the fields is D gene, V gene, J gene, clone size, CDR3 DNA, CDR3 protein. The D gene is left open where the match is weak. Clone size is shown for a subset of rows, as once, few, many or a class of expanded clone.

>.|TRBV6-5|TRBJ1-5|.
TGTGCCAGCAGTTACTCGAGTAGCAATCAGCCCCAGCATTTT
CASSYSSSNQPQHF
>.|TRBV28|TRBJ2-7|.
TGTGCCACCCTTTTAACAGGTGGGCCCAACGAGCAGTACTTC
CATLLTGGPNEQYF
>.|TRBV7-3|TRBJ2-3|once
TGTGCCAGCAGCCTCGCTAGCGCTACAGATACGCAGTATTTT
CASSLASATDTQYF
>TRBD2|TRBV5-1|TRBJ2-3|.
TGCGCCAGCAGCTCACCCTGGACTAGCGCCACAGATACGCAGTATTTT
CASSSPWTSATDTQYF
>TRBD2|TRBV7-2|TRBJ2-5|.
TGTGCCAGCAGCCGACTAGCGGGAGGAGAGACCCAGTACTTC
CASSRLAGGETQYF
>TRBD2|TRBV29-1|TRBJ2-2|.
TGCAGCGTTGAAGATCGACTAGCGGGGCGAGACGGGGAGCTGTTTTTT
CSVEDRLAGRDGELFF
>TRBD1|TRBV7-2|TRBJ2-1|.
TGTGCCAGCAGCCCTGCCGGCACAGGGGTCAGGGATGAGCAGTTCTTC
CASSPAGTGVRDEQFF
>TRBD1|TRBV6-5|TRBJ1-1|once
TGTGCCAGCAGTTTCACGCAACACGGGACAGACAAAGCTTTCTTT
CASSFTQHGTDKAFF
>TRBD1|TRBV28|TRBJ1-2|.
TGTGCCAGCAGGACAGGGGCCCCCTTGTCCTATGGCTACACCTTC
CASRTGAPLSYGYTF
>.|TRBV6-6|TRBJ2-1|once
TGTGCCAGCAGTTACTTCGGACAGAGGTTGGTCAATGAGCAGTTCTTC
CASSYFGQRLVNEQFF
>.|TRBV5-5|TRBJ2-3|.
TGTGCCAGCCACAGGGTCTCTAGCACAGATACGCAGTATTTT
CASHRVSSTDTQYF
>.|TRBV7-9|TRBJ2-7|.
TGTTCCATTCCGGGGTCCAGTTCCTACGAGCAGTACTTC
CSIPGSSSYEQYF
>.|TRBV7-2|TRBJ1-1|few
TGTGCCAGCAGCTTAGCGGGGGCAGCCACTGAAGCTTTCTTT
CASSLAGAATEAFF
>.|TRBV28|TRBJ2-7|few
TGTGCCAGCAGGGTTGGTAGCGGTACCTACGAGCAGTACTTC
CASRVGSGTYEQYF
>.|TRBV7-2|TRBJ1-2|once
TGTGCCAGCAGCTTAGTGGGGGGGGAGGGAGGCTACACCTTC
CASSLVGGEGGYTF
>.|TRBV5-4|TRBJ1-1|.
TGTGCCAGCAGCTACAGGAACACTGAAGCTTTCTTT
CASSYRNTEAFF
>.|TRBV2|TRBJ1-4|few
TGTGCCACCTCCTCTAGCAATGAAAAACTGTTTTTT
CATSSSNEKLFF
>TRBD2|TRBV7-3|TRBJ2-1|.
TGTGCCAGCAGCCGTGATAGCGGGTCCCCCTACAATGAGCAGTTCTTC
CASSRDSGSPYNEQFF
>.|TRBV5-6|TRBJ1-1|.
TGTGCCAGCAGCTTGGGGACAGCTCCGAACACTGAAGCTTTCTTT
CASSLGTAPNTEAFF
>.|TRBV6-4|TRBJ2-5|.
TGTGCCAGCAGTGGCGGACTCGGAGAGACCCAGTACTTC
CASSGGLGETQYF
>TRBD1|TRBV27|TRBJ2-5|.
TGTGCCAGCAGTCCCCGGGACAGGGTTATACAAGAGACCCAGTACTTC
CASSPRDRVIQETQYF
>.|TRBV21-1|TRBJ2-7|.
TGTGCCAGCAGCGGCGGACAGGAGGGTACCTACGAGCAGTACTTC
CASSGGQEGTYEQYF